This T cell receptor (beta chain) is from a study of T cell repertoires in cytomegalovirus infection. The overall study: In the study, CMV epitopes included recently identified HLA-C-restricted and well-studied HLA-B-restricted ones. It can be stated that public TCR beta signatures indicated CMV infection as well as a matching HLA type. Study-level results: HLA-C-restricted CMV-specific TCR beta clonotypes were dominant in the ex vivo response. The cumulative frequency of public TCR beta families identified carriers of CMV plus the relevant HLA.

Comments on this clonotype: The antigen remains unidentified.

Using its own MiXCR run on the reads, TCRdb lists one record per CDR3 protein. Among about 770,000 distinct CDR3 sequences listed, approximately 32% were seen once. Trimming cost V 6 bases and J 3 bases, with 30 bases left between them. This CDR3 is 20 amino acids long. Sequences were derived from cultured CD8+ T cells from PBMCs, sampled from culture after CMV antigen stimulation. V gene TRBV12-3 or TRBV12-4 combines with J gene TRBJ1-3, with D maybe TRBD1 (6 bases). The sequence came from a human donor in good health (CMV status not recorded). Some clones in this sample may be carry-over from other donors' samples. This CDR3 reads CASRGLRQARRHNIGNTIYF. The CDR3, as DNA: TGTGCCAGCAGGGGGTTGAGACAGGCCCGTCGTCATAATATTGGAAACACCATATATTTT.